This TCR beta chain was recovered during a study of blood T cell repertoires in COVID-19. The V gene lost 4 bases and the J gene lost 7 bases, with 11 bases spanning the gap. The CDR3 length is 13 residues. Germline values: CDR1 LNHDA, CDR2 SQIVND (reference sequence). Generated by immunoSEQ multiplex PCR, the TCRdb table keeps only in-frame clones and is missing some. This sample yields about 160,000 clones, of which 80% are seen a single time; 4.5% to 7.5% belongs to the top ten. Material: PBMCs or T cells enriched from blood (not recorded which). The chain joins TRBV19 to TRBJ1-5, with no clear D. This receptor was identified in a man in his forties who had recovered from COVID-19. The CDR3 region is CASSRGEGQPQHF. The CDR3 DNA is TGTGCCAGTAGTAGAGGAGAGGGACAGCCCCAGCATTTT.